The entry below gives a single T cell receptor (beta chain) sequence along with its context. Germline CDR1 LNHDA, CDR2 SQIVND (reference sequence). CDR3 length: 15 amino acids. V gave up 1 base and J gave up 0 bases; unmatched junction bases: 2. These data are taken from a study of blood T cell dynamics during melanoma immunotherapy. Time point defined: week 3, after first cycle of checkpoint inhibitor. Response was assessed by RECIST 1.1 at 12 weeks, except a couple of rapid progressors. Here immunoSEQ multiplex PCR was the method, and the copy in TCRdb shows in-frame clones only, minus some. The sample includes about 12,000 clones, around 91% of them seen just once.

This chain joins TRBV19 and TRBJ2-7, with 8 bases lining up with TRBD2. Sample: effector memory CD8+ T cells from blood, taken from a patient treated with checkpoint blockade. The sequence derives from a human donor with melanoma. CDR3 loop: CASSIGSGGSYEQYF. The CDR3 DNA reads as TGTGCCAGTAGTATAGGGAGCGGGGGCTCCTACGAGCAGTACTTC.